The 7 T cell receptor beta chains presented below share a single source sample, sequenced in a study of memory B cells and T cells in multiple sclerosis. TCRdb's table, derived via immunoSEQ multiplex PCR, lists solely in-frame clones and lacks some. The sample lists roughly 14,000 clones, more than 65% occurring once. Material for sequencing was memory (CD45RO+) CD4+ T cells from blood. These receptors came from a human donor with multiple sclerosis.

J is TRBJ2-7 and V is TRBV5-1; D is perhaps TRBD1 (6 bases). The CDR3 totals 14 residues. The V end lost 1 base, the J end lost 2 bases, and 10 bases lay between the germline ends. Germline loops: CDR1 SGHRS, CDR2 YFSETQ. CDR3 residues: CASSLLTGTYEQYF. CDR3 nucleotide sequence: TGCGCCAGCAGCTTGTTAACAGGGACCTACGAGCAGTACTTC.

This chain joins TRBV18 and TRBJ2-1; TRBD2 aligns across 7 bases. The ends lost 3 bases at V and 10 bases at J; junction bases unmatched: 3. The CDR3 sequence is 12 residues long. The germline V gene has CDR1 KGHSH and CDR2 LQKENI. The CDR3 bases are TGTGCCAGCTCACCGGCGGGGGTCGAGCAGTTCTTC. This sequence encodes CASSPAGVEQFF.

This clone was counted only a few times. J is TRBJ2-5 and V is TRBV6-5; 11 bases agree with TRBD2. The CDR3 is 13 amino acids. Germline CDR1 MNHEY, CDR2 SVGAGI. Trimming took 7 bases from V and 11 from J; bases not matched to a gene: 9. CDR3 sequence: CASNLAGGREQYF. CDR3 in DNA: TGTGCCAGCAACCTAGCGGGGGGTCGGGAGCAGTACTTC.

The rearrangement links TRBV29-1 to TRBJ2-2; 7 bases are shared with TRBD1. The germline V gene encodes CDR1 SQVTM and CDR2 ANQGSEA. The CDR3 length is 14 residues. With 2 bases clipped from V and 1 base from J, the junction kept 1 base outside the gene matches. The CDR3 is CSVERTGNTGELFF. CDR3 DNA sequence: TGCAGCGTTGAAAGGACAGGGAACACCGGGGAGCTGTTTTTT.

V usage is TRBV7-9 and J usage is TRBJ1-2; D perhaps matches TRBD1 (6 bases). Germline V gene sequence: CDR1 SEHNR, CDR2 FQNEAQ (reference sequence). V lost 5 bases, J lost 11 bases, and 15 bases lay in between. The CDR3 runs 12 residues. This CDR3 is CASSLEGGRYTF. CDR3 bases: TGTGCCAGCAGCCTTGAGGGGGGGCGGTACACCTTC.

The CDR3 nucleotides read TGTGCCAGCAGCCGCAGGGCGGACACTGAAGCTTTCTTT. It encodes CASSRRADTEAFF. The V and J genes are TRBV7-3 and TRBJ1-1; possibly TRBD1 for D (5 bases). The CDR3 is 13 residues long. The ends were cut back, 5 bases at V and 3 bases at J, with 10 bases in the middle. Per the germline V gene, CDR1 is SGHTA and CDR2 is FQGTGA. Full variable domain (remainder filled in from reference TRBV7-3 and TRBJ1-1): GAGVSQTPSNKVTEKGKYVELRCDPISGHTALYWYRQSLGQGPEFLIYFQGTGAADDSGLPNDRFFAVRPEGSVSTLKIQRTERGDSAVYLCASSRRADTEAFFGQGTRLTVV.

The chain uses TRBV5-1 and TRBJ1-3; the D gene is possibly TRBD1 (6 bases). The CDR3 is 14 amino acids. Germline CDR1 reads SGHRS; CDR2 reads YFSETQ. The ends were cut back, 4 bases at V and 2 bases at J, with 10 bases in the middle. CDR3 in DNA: TGCGCCAGCAGCCAATCAGGGGCTGGAAACACCATATATTTT. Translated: CASSQSGAGNTIYF.